This T cell receptor beta chain came from a study of identical twins. TCRdb passed the 5' RACE reads through MiXCR, listing each CDR3 protein once. The data contain roughly 750,000 distinct CDR3 sequences, 21% of them singletons. Study results and caveats: Alpha sequences out of frame and shared by twins had excess low generation probability.

Regarding this clonotype: Antigen specificity is unknown.

Germline V lookup: CDR1 SGHKS, CDR2 YYEKEE (reference sequence). The CDR3 sequence is 13 residues long. Trimming shortened V by 0 bases and J by 9 bases, and 13 bases separated the two germline ends. This sample also appeared in a second study, on T cells expressing NK-cell markers. That study adds: CD8+ T cells in roughly six donors included dominant NKG2C+ clonotypes at roughly 1.0-7.5%.

The clonotype was recovered from a young woman in good health. What was sequenced was PBMCs. The chain uses TRBV5-5 and TRBJ2-7; possibly TRBD1 for D (5 bases). This CDR3 is CASSLGRESGQYF. CDR3 sequence (DNA): TGTGCCAGCAGCTTGGGCAGGGAAAGTGGGCAGTACTTC. Combining the CDR3 with reference TRBV5-5 and TRBJ2-7 gives the whole variable domain DAGVTQSPTHLIKTRGQQVTLRCSPISGHKSVSWYQQVLGQGPQFIFQYYEKEERGRGNFPDRFSARQFPNYSSELNVNALLLGDSALYLCASSLGRESGQYFGPGTRLTVT.